A single TCR beta chain is shown here with its context. Documented time point: pre-treatment sample, taken before nivolumab and TIL therapy. Enrollment ran from October 2017 to early 2020. The sample belongs to a study of TIL therapy for anti-PD-1-resistant metastatic lung cancer. Study in general: Progressing patients received lymphodepletion, expanded TIL infusion and IL-2. Median patient age was approximately 59, ranging about 35-85 years.

The CDR3 contains 17 residues. Unmatched junction bases numbered 6, after V lost 0 bases and J lost 4 bases. Per the germline V gene, CDR1 is KGHDR and CDR2 is SFDVKD. The libraries were made with immunoSEQ v3. Libraries were sequenced to around 2 million read pairs (survey) or about 5-6 million (deep). Repertoires were generated with immunoSEQ multiplex PCR, while TCRdb's copy carries only in-frame clones and drops some. The sample lists about 59,000 clones; 70% to 90% were seen once. This chain uses TRBV24-1 with TRBJ2-3, with 10 bases that match TRBD2. The sample in question was blood, obtained at baseline. The clonotype originates from a person aged 25-79 years with non-small cell lung cancer. The CDR3 sequence: CATSDLQPSGGADTQYF. CDR3 nucleotides: TGTGCCACCAGTGATTTGCAGCCTAGCGGGGGCGCAGATACGCAGTATTTT.